These 18 T cell receptor beta chains share one sample of origin, sequenced in a study of control samples from healthy donors and cancer patients (dated by TCRdb to the early 2020s). Library preparation employed the immunoSEQ multiplex PCR assay. TCRdb took over this immuneACCESS table, retaining in-frame rearrangements with V and J assigned. Such tables are incomplete; in checked studies, under half of the missing clones stem from an unresolved V gene, and the remainder is unexplained. Recorded for this sample are about 38,000 clones; about 86% of them occurred a single time. The ten largest clones represent 20% to 25% of the sample. Material for sequencing was PBMCs. These receptor sequences come from a woman aged 60-70 years with lung cancer.

The chain links TRBV30 to TRBJ2-6; D tentatively fits TRBD1 or TRBD2 (5 bases each). The CDR3 extends over 13 amino acids. Germline V gene data show CDR1 as GTSNPN and CDR2 as SVGIG (reference sequence). The ends were cut back, 1 base at V and 13 bases at J, with 14 bases in the middle. The CDR3 is CAWSGGAIRVLTF. The CDR3 DNA follows: TGTGCCTGGAGTGGAGGGGCCATTAGGGTCCTGACTTTC.

CDR3 in amino acids: CASSERHPSSYNSPLHF. Written as DNA, the CDR3 is TGTGCCAGCAGTGAACGGCACCCTAGCTCCTATAATTCACCCCTCCACTTT. The chain recombines TRBV2 with TRBJ1-6, with unresolved D. In germline, CDR1 is SNHLY, CDR2 FYNNEI. This CDR3 region has 17 residues. Trimming took off 2 bases at V and 0 bases at J, with 11 bases between the two ends. Using reference TRBV2 and TRBJ1-6 for the parts outside the CDR3, the full variable domain is EPEVTQTPSHQVTQMGQEVILRCVPISNHLYFYWYRQILGQKVEFLVSFYNNEISEKSEIFDDQFSVERPDGSNFTLKIRSTKLEDSAMYFCASSERHPSSYNSPLHFGNGTRLTVT.

CDR3 sequence reads: CASSRQGAFYEQYF. The CDR3 nucleotides read TGTGCCAGCAGCCGACAGGGGGCCTTCTACGAGCAGTACTTC. The rearrangement joins TRBV6-5 to TRBJ2-7; 10 nucleotides line up with TRBD1. There are 14 residues in the CDR3. The germline CDR1 and CDR2 sequences are MNHEY and SVGAGI. V was pared by 6 bases and J by 3 bases, with 5 bases of the junction left unmatched.

This clone was observed a handful of times. The chain joins TRBV27 to TRBJ2-7, with unresolved D. The CDR3 runs to 15 residues. V lost 5 bases and J lost 3, with 17 bases in between. The germline CDR1 and CDR2 sequences are MNHEY and SMNVEV (reference sequence). This chain's CDR3 is CASSRLEEYNYEQYF. The CDR3 nucleotides are TGTGCCAGCAGTCGACTTGAGGAATACAACTACGAGCAGTACTTC.

This chain joins TRBV7-2 and TRBJ1-2; D remains unclear. V was pared by 4 bases and J by 13 bases, with 10 bases between. This CDR3 spans 10 amino acids. Germline CDR1 and CDR2: SGHTA and FQGNSA. The CDR3 DNA reads as TGTGCCAGCAGCTCAAGCCTTTCCACCTTC. It codes for CASSSSLSTF.

V usage is TRBV4-2 and J usage is TRBJ2-3; perhaps D is TRBD1 or TRBD2 (5 bases each). Looked up from germline, CDR1 is LGHNA and CDR2 is YNFKEQ. The CDR3 covers 16 residues. The V gene lost 0 bases and the J gene lost 2 bases, with 12 bases spanning the gap. CDR3 sequence (DNA): TGTGCCAGCAGCCAAGATCTCGGGACGGCCACAGATACGCAGTATTTT. It yields the protein CASSQDLGTATDTQYF.

The V and J genes are TRBV6-5 and TRBJ1-1; D gene uncertain. Trimming took off 2 bases at V and 8 bases at J, with 15 bases between the two ends. The CDR3 spans 14 residues. Germline lookup yields CDR1 MNHEY and CDR2 SVGAGI. This CDR3 reads CASSYRPATAEAFF. Written as DNA, the CDR3 is TGTGCCAGCAGTTACCGTCCCGCCACAGCGGAAGCTTTCTTT.

This clone was found a few times. V is TRBV7-9 and J is TRBJ1-1; D is undetermined. The V end was cut by 0 bases, the J end by 6 bases, with 5 bases between. Germline-derived CDR1 and CDR2 are SEHNR and FQNEAQ (reference sequence). This CDR3 is built from 12 residues. The CDR3 bases are TGTGCCAGCAGCTTAGCGCCCGCTGAAGCTTTCTTT. It is translated as CASSLAPAEAFF.

The V and J genes are TRBV18 and TRBJ2-7; D call uncertain. V was cut by 3 bases and J by 1 base, with 10 bases left in between. The CDR3 runs 14 residues. The germline V gene has CDR1 KGHSH and CDR2 LQKENI. The CDR3 here is CASSPPGGSYEQYF. CDR3 in DNA: TGTGCCAGCTCACCCCCGGGTGGATCCTACGAGCAGTACTTC. Together with reference TRBV18 and TRBJ2-7, the CDR3 gives the full variable domain: NAGVMQNPRHLVRRRGQEARLRCSPMKGHSHVYWYRQLPEEGLKFMVYLQKENIIDESGMPKERFSAEFPKEGPSILRIQQVVRGDSAAYFCASSPPGGSYEQYFGPGTRLTVT.

The V call is TRBV27, the J call TRBJ1-6; possible D gene TRBD1, 5 bases. The V gene's germline CDR1 is MNHEY and CDR2 SMNVEV (reference sequence). With 0 bases removed from V and 9 bases from J, the gap between germline ends came to 12 bases. CDR3 length: 15 amino acids. The CDR3 nucleotides read TGTGCCAGCAGTTTATCGGGGGGGTTAGGTTCACCCCTCCACTTT. Amino acid sequence: CASSLSGGLGSPLHF.

This chain links TRBV7-9 with TRBJ2-1; 10 bases match TRBD1. This CDR3 comprises 16 residues. J gave up 6 bases and V 8 bases, and 13 bases lay outside the gene matches. The germline CDR1 and CDR2 sequences are SEHNR and FQNEAQ (reference sequence). This CDR3 reads CASGGGRDRGVNEQFF. DNA for the CDR3: TGTGCCAGCGGGGGAGGTAGGGACAGGGGAGTCAATGAGCAGTTCTTC. The entire variable domain, with the rest obtained from reference TRBV7-9 and TRBJ2-1, is as follows: DTGVSQNPRHKITKRGQNVTFRCDPISEHNRLYWYRQTLGQGPEFLTYFQNEAQLEKSRLLSDRFSAERPKGSFSTLEIQRTEQGDSAMYLCASGGGRDRGVNEQFFGPGTRLTVL.

The chain joins TRBV5-4 to TRBJ2-7; D uncertain. Germline CDR1 and CDR2: SGHNT and YYREEE (reference sequence). With 2 bases removed from V and 3 bases from J, the gap between germline ends came to 9 bases. The CDR3 covers 13 residues. In nucleotides, the CDR3 is TGTGCCAGCAGCTTTGTAGGAATCTACGAGCAGTACTTC. Translation gives CASSFVGIYEQYF.

This clone has just one count. DNA for the CDR3: TGTGTATTGGGAGTGAACACTGAAGCTTTCTTT. Translated: CVLGVNTEAFF. The chain recombines TRBV7-6 with TRBJ1-1; no firm D call. Looked up from germline, CDR1 is SGHVS and CDR2 is FNYEAQ. The CDR3 is 11 amino acids.

This sequence joins TRBV10-3 and TRBJ2-2, with 12 positions matching TRBD2. The CDR3 sequence is 16 residues long. V was clipped by 6 bases and J by 1 base; unmatched bases: 3. Per the germline V gene, CDR1 is ENHRY and CDR2 is SYGVKD. CDR3 coding DNA: TGTGCCATCAGCTGGACTAGCGGGATGAACACCGGGGAGCTGTTTTTT. As protein: CAISWTSGMNTGELFF.

The V gene is TRBV12-2, the J gene TRBJ2-4; TRBD1, the table's D call, lacks a check against the DNA. TRBV12-2 is described as a pseudogene. This CDR3 is built from 15 residues. The DNA of the CDR3 is TGTGCAAGTCGCCTATCAGGGGAAACCAAAAACATTCAGTACTTC. Residues: CASRLSGETKNIQYF.

This clone appeared a single time. The chain recombines TRBV3-1 (or the pseudogene TRBV3-2) with TRBJ1-4; D remains unclear. Trimming removed 4 bases at V and 6 bases at J, with 15 bases between. Germline loops: CDR1 LGHDT, CDR2 YNNKEL (reference sequence). The CDR3 contains 15 residues. CDR3 protein: CASSPFYGRDEKLFF. Here the CDR3 DNA reads TGTGCCAGCAGCCCTTTTTATGGGCGAGATGAAAAACTGTTTTTT.

The rearrangement uses TRBV4-1 and TRBJ2-5; D is possibly TRBD1 or TRBD2 (5 bases each). This CDR3 is 16 amino acids long. Trimming cost V 4 bases and J 5 bases, with 20 bases left between them. Germline CDR1 is MGHRA and CDR2 is YSYEKL. In nucleotides, the CDR3 is TGCGCCAGCAGCCGAACCGGGACCGCTCGGCGGGAGACCCAGTACTTC. It yields the protein CASSRTGTARRETQYF.

This sequence joins TRBV18 and TRBJ2-5; 8 nucleotides line up with TRBD2. CDR3 length equals 18 residues. Germline assignment: CDR1 KGHSH and CDR2 LQKENI. Trimming took 1 base from V and 5 from J; bases not matched to a gene: 15. The CDR3 region is CASSPRPLTGGVWETQYF. The CDR3, as DNA: TGTGCCAGCTCACCACGCCCCCTAACCGGGGGGGTCTGGGAGACCCAGTACTTC.